The 31 T cell receptor beta chains presented below share a single source sample, sequenced in a study of cytomegalovirus exposure and HLA in healthy donors. Produced via immunoSEQ multiplex PCR; TCRdb's table is partial and in-frame only. Of 45,000 to 70,000 clones in the sample, approximately 93% were seen once. The sample consisted of PBMCs. The origin of the receptors is a woman between 18 and 29 years old in good health and CMV-seronegative.

The chain links TRBV19 to TRBJ2-2, with 8 bases that match TRBD2. The CDR3 is 15 amino acids. Germline V gives CDR1 LNHDA, CDR2 SQIVND (reference sequence). Trimming removed 9 bases from V and 5 bases from J; junction bases left unmatched: 11. The DNA of the CDR3 is TGTGCCAGCAGACCACTAGCGGCCGGTACCGGGGAGCTGTTTTTT. It yields the protein CASRPLAAGTGELFF.

V is TRBV7-6 and J is TRBJ2-1; D is possibly TRBD1 (5 bases). CDR1 and CDR2 (germline): SGHVS, FNYEAQ. V lost 6 bases to trimming and J lost 6 bases, with 9 bases between them. There are 12 residues in the CDR3. CDR3 DNA sequence: TGTGCCAGCAGTCCTCAGGGCAATGAGCAGTTCTTC. Translating gives CASSPQGNEQFF.

V usage is TRBV5-1 and J usage is TRBJ2-2, with unresolved D. The germline CDR1 and CDR2 sequences are SGHRS and YFSETQ. There are 14 residues in the CDR3. V lost 7 bases to trimming and J lost 1 base, with 11 bases between them. CDR3 protein: CASHPNQNTGELFF. CDR3 nucleotide sequence: TGCGCCAGCCATCCCAATCAGAACACCGGGGAGCTGTTTTTT.

The chain carries TRBV7-9 and TRBJ2-2; possibly TRBD2 for D (5 bases). Germline V CDR1 and CDR2: SEHNR, FQNEAQ (reference sequence). Trimming shortened V by 6 bases and J by 6 bases, and 8 bases separated the two germline ends. This CDR3 contains 12 residues. The DNA of the CDR3 is TGTGCCAGCAGGGCCGGGGCCGGGGAGCTGTTTTTT. This codes for CASRAGAGELFF.

V is TRBV13 and J is TRBJ1-1; D possibly corresponds to TRBD1 (5 bases). Germline CDR1 is PRHDT and CDR2 is FYEKMQ (reference sequence). The CDR3 is 15 amino acids. The ends were cut back, 3 bases at V and 1 base at J, with 12 bases in the middle. CDR3 nucleotide sequence: TGTGCCAGCAGCTTGGGAGGGGCCAGGAACACTGAAGCTTTCTTT. Its translation: CASSLGGARNTEAFF.

This clone was observed a single time. The rearrangement uses TRBV11-2 and TRBJ2-2; 9 bases fit TRBD1. Germline CDR1 SGHAT, CDR2 FQNNGV. The CDR3 spans 15 residues. V was pared by 6 bases and J by 4 bases, with 6 bases of the junction left unmatched. The CDR3 is CASRTDRGSTGELFF. Here the CDR3 DNA reads TGTGCCAGCAGAACGGACAGGGGTAGCACCGGGGAGCTGTTTTTT.

This CDR3 is CASSSRQGARVETQYF. DNA for the CDR3: TGTGCCAGCAGCAGTCGACAGGGGGCGCGGGTAGAGACCCAGTACTTC. V usage is TRBV14 and J usage is TRBJ2-5; 10 bases match TRBD1. The ends lost 5 bases at V and 4 bases at J; junction bases unmatched: 10. CDR1 and CDR2 from the germline V gene are SGHDN and FVKESK. The length of the CDR3 is 16 residues.

V usage is TRBV9 and J usage is TRBJ1-1; D might be TRBD1 (5 bases). Trimming removed 3 bases at V and 5 bases at J, with 17 bases between. The CDR3 length is 15 residues. Germline V gene data show CDR1 as SGDLS and CDR2 as YYNGEE. As DNA, the CDR3 is TGTGCCAGCAGCGGAACAGGTCTTTTAGGGACTGAAGCTTTCTTT. Its protein product is CASSGTGLLGTEAFF.

This rearrangement joins TRBV2 to TRBJ1-1; 9 bases align to TRBD1. The CDR3 extends over 22 amino acids. Germline V CDR1 and CDR2: SNHLY, FYNNEI. V dropped 5 bases and J dropped 4; count of bases not matched to a gene: 29. CDR3 sequence: CASSYTGGATVSIPGVSTEAFF. The CDR3 DNA is TGTGCCAGCAGTTATACAGGGGGCGCGACTGTATCCATCCCGGGGGTAAGCACTGAAGCTTTCTTT.

The V and J genes are TRBV5-1 and TRBJ1-6; D gene ambiguous. The CDR3 is 13 residues long. Germline V gives CDR1 SGHRS, CDR2 YFSETQ. Trimming took 4 bases from V and 10 from J, leaving 12 bases between them. The DNA for the CDR3 is TGCGCCAGCAGCGGGAGACACGGGTCACCCCTCCACTTT. Protein sequence: CASSGRHGSPLHF.

This rearrangement joins TRBV2 to TRBJ2-7; a weak D match, TRBD2 (5 bases). V lost 6 bases to trimming and J lost 7 bases, with 22 bases between them. The CDR3 loop spans 15 amino acids. Germline loops: CDR1 SNHLY, CDR2 FYNNEI. The CDR3 DNA reads as TGTGCCAGCAGGGACTTTGGGCCCGCTTCGAGGGAGCAGTACTTC. Translating it yields CASRDFGPASREQYF.

CDR3 sequence (DNA): TGTGCCAGCAGTTACTCGGGACAGATTGTGATAACCTACGAGCAGTACGTC. As protein: CASSYSGQIVITYEQYV. V usage is TRBV6-8 and J usage is TRBJ2-7; TRBD1 agrees at 7 bases. Germline V gene sequence: CDR1 MNHGY, CDR2 SAAAGT. The length of the CDR3 is 17 residues. V gave up 0 bases and J gave up 2 bases; unmatched junction bases: 10.

The chain combines TRBV30 with TRBJ2-3; the D is unclear. V lost 4 bases and J lost 5, with 10 bases in between. The CDR3 runs to 12 residues. Looked up from germline, CDR1 is GTSNPN and CDR2 is SVGIG (reference sequence). The CDR3 region is CAWKPGRDTQYF. CDR3 bases: TGTGCCTGGAAACCGGGTCGAGATACGCAGTATTTT.

The rearrangement joins TRBV7-9 to TRBJ2-1, with 8 bases aligning to TRBD2. Germline V gives CDR1 SEHNR, CDR2 FQNEAQ (reference sequence). The CDR3 sequence is 17 residues long. Unmatched junction bases numbered 13, after V lost 5 bases and J lost 4 bases. Written as DNA, the CDR3 is TGTGCCAGCAGCCCTATCCTCGGGACTAGGAGATACAATGAGCAGTTCTTC. Translated, it gives CASSPILGTRRYNEQFF.

The rearrangement uses TRBV5-1 and TRBJ1-3; no clear D gene. V lost 0 bases and J lost 2, with 12 bases in between. This CDR3 spans 16 amino acids. Germline loops: CDR1 SGHRS, CDR2 YFSETQ. The CDR3 DNA is TGCGCCAGCAGCTTGGATCCCCAGGCAGCTGGAAACACCATATATTTT. Translating gives CASSLDPQAAGNTIYF.

The rearrangement links TRBV13 to TRBJ2-2, with D unresolved. Trimming shortened V by 5 bases and J by 4 bases, and 17 bases separated the two germline ends. The CDR3 loop spans 16 amino acids. Germline V gene sequence: CDR1 PRHDT, CDR2 FYEKMQ (reference sequence). The CDR3 loop is CASSPAIGVGTGELFF. CDR3 nucleotides: TGTGCCAGCAGCCCCGCCATCGGAGTGGGCACCGGGGAGCTGTTTTTT.

The DNA for the CDR3 is TGTGCCAGCAGCCGCGGGACTCGCCGAACCTACACAGATACGCAGTATTTT. It encodes CASSRGTRRTYTDTQYF. V gene TRBV7-8 combines with J gene TRBJ2-3; TRBD2 is a possible D gene (6 bases). The CDR3 spans 17 residues. Trimming took off 5 bases at V and 2 bases at J, with 20 bases between the two ends. Germline-derived CDR1 and CDR2 are SGHVS and FQNEAQ.

The chain carries TRBV6-6 and TRBJ1-3; D is ambiguous. The CDR3 consists of 14 residues. Deletions cut 3 bases from V and 6 bases from J, with 12 bases between. Per the germline V gene, CDR1 is MNHNY and CDR2 is SVGAGI (reference sequence). CDR3 in amino acids: CASSYSETSNTIYF. The CDR3 bases are TGTGCCAGCAGTTATTCCGAGACATCAAACACCATATATTTT.

The count of this clone is one. The gene calls are TRBV4-3 and TRBJ2-5; a possible D gene is TRBD2 (8 bases). Trimming pared 1 base from V and 6 bases from J, leaving 21 bases between. The CDR3 runs 17 residues. Germline values: CDR1 LGHNA, CDR2 YSLEER. The CDR3 reads CASSQVGTASGSQTQYF. The CDR3 nucleotides read TGCGCCAGCAGCCAAGTTGGGACAGCCAGCGGGAGTCAGACCCAGTACTTC.

This sequence joins TRBV18 and TRBJ1-1, with D possibly TRBD1 on 5 matching bases. The CDR3 has 16 amino acids. Per germline, CDR1 KGHSH and CDR2 LQKENI. V was cut by 0 bases and J by 4 bases, with 15 bases left in between. DNA for the CDR3: TGTGCCAGCTCACCACCGGGGCACAGTAGGCCCACTGAAGCTTTCTTT. Its translation is CASSPPGHSRPTEAFF.

CDR3 DNA: TGTGCCAGCAGCCACCCACCGACTAGCGGGGGACCGTCCTACGAGCAGTACTTC. Translation: CASSHPPTSGGPSYEQYF. J is TRBJ2-7 and V is TRBV16; 12 nucleotides line up with TRBD2. Germline V gives CDR1 KGHSY, CDR2 FQNENV. The CDR3 is made up of 18 amino acids. V dropped 3 bases and J dropped 1; count of bases not matched to a gene: 10.

The chain has TRBV14 and TRBJ1-1; weak D call: TRBD1 (5 bases). The CDR3 totals 13 residues. Germline lookup yields CDR1 SGHDN and CDR2 FVKESK. V lost 3 bases to trimming and J lost 4 bases, with 9 bases between them. The CDR3 nucleotides read TGTGCCAGCAGCCACAGGGCTCCCACTGAAGCTTTCTTT. Its protein is CASSHRAPTEAFF. Using reference TRBV14 and TRBJ1-1 for the parts outside the CDR3, the full variable domain is EAGVTQFPSHSVIEKGQTVTLRCDPISGHDNLYWYRRVMGKEIKFLLHFVKESKQDESGMPNNRFLAERTGGTYSTLKVQPAELEDSGVYFCASSHRAPTEAFFGQGTRLTVV.

This clone was recorded only once. V usage is TRBV19 and J usage is TRBJ1-5, with 8 bases identical to TRBD1. This CDR3 has 15 residues. Germline V CDR1 and CDR2: LNHDA, SQIVND (reference sequence). Unmatched junction bases numbered 7, after V lost 4 bases and J lost 5 bases. CDR3: CASSTGGGGHQPQHF. The CDR3 DNA is TGTGCCAGTAGTACAGGGGGCGGAGGACATCAGCCCCAGCATTTT.

The rearrangement joins TRBV27 to TRBJ2-1, with 7 nucleotides matching TRBD2. The germline V gene encodes CDR1 MNHEY and CDR2 SMNVEV (reference sequence). Trimming at V came to 2 bases and at J to 4 bases, leaving 11 bases not matched to a gene. CDR3 size: 17 residues. The CDR3 coding sequence is TGTGCCAGCAGTTTAAGGTGGGAGGGCCACGGGTACAATGAGCAGTTCTTC. It encodes CASSLRWEGHGYNEQFF.

The V call is TRBV7-2, the J call TRBJ1-1, with D possibly TRBD1 on 5 matching bases. The CDR3 runs 13 residues. Germline V gives CDR1 SGHTA, CDR2 FQGNSA. V lost 7 bases and J lost 7, with 16 bases in between. Here the CDR3 reads CASKPAGFNEAFF. CDR3 DNA sequence: TGTGCCAGCAAACCCGCAGGGTTTAATGAAGCTTTCTTT.

The chain uses TRBV11-3 and TRBJ2-1, with a tentative D call TRBD1 (6 bases). The CDR3 loop spans 13 amino acids. CDR1 is SGHNT, CDR2 YENEEA, per germline. Trimming left V 5 bases short and J 9 bases short, with 14 bases between. CDR3 sequence: CASSQGPLGEQFF. The CDR3 DNA sequence: TGTGCCAGCAGCCAGGGGCCCCTCGGTGAGCAGTTCTTC. The whole variable domain, filled in from reference TRBV11-3 and TRBJ2-1, reads EAGVVQSPRYKIIEKKQPVAFWCNPISGHNTLYWYLQNLGQGPELLIRYENEEAVDDSQLPKDRFSAERLKGVDSTLKIQPAELGDSAVYLCASSQGPLGEQFFGPGTRLTVL.

CDR3 loop: CASSFTGGYGYTF. CDR3 nucleotide sequence: TGTGCCAGCAGTTTTACAGGGGGCTATGGCTACACCTTC. The chain uses TRBV27 and TRBJ1-2; 8 nucleotides align to TRBD1. There are 13 residues in the CDR3. V lost 3 bases, J lost 4 bases, and 1 base stayed unmatched. CDR1 and CDR2 (germline): MNHEY, SMNVEV (reference sequence).

The rearrangement joins TRBV29-1 to TRBJ2-1; the match to TRBD2 covers 9 bases. CDR3 length equals 14 residues. Germline trimming cut 4 bases from V and 1 base from J; bases unmatched to any gene: 2. The germline gives CDR1 SQVTM, CDR2 ANQGSEA. The CDR3 sequence is CSVALAGSYNEQFF. In nucleotides, the CDR3 is TGCAGCGTTGCCCTAGCGGGGTCCTACAATGAGCAGTTCTTC.

This clone was picked up one time. The genes are TRBV5-1 and TRBJ2-2; 13 bases align to TRBD2. The V gene's germline CDR1 is SGHRS and CDR2 YFSETQ. The CDR3 loop spans 18 amino acids. The junction had 10 bases not matched to a gene; V was cut back by 4 bases and J by 4 bases. This CDR3 is CASSPQTSGGPPTGELFF. The CDR3 region has the DNA TGCGCCAGCAGCCCACAGACTAGCGGGGGGCCCCCCACCGGGGAGCTGTTTTTT.

This rearrangement joins TRBV9 to TRBJ1-2; a possible D gene is TRBD1 (5 bases). The germline gives CDR1 SGDLS, CDR2 YYNGEE. V gave up 2 bases and J gave up 2 bases, with 25 bases separating them. CDR3 length equals 19 residues. CDR3 in amino acids: CASSVALRGGEGRNYGYTF. CDR3 nucleotide sequence: TGTGCCAGCAGCGTGGCACTGCGCGGGGGAGAAGGACGAAACTATGGCTACACCTTC.

The gene calls are TRBV9 and TRBJ2-7; 10 nucleotides agree with TRBD1. Germline V gene data show CDR1 as SGDLS and CDR2 as YYNGEE. After removal of 4 bases from V and 2 bases from J, the junction contained 6 bases not matched to a gene. This CDR3 is built from 15 residues. The CDR3 region has the DNA TGTGCCAGCAGCTTGGGACAGGGGCCACCCTACGAGCAGTACTTC. It translates to CASSLGQGPPYEQYF.